This entry concerns a single T cell receptor (beta chain). Germline V gene data show CDR1 as MNHEY and CDR2 as SVGEGT. This CDR3 region has 12 residues. V was shortened by 6 bases and J by 3 bases, with 8 bases between the two germline ends. From RNA transcripts, TCR beta CDR3 regions were amplified. An initial round of RT-PCR targeting the TCR CDR3 relied on the HTBI primer set. TCRdb passed the multiplex PCR reads through MiXCR, listing each CDR3 protein once. Of about 690,000 distinct CDR3 sequences listed, around 16% are singletons. The record originates from a study of T cells in Graves' hyperthyroidism and ophthalmopathy.

The receptor's source is a middle-aged man with Graves' hyperthyroidism. Sequenced: blood. The chain uses TRBV6-2 or TRBV6-3 and TRBJ2-5; D uncertain. The chain's CDR3 is CASSVFEETQYF. The CDR3, as DNA: TGTGCCAGCAGCGTGTTCGAAGAGACCCAGTACTTC.